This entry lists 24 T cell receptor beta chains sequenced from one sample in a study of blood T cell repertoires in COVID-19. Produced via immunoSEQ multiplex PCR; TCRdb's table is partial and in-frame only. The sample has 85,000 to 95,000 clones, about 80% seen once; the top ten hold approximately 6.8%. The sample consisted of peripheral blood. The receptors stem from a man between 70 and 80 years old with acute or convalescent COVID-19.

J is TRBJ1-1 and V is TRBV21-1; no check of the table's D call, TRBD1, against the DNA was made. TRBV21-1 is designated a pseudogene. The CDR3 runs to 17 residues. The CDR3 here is CASSKTGTGQLNTEAFF. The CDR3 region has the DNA TGTGCCAGCAGCAAAACTGGGACAGGGCAGCTGAACACTGAAGCTTTCTTT.

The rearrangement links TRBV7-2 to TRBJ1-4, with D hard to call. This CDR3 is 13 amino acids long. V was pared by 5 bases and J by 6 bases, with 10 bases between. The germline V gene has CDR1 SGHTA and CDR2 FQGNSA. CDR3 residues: CASSPVAHEKLFF. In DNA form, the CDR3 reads TGTGCCAGCAGCCCCGTGGCCCATGAAAAACTGTTTTTT.

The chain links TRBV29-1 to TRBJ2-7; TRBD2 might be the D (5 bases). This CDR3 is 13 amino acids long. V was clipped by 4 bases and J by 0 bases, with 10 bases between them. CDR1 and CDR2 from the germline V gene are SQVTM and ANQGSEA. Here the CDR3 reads CSVVSGDSYEQYF. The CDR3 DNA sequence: TGCAGCGTTGTTTCCGGGGACTCCTACGAGCAGTACTTC.

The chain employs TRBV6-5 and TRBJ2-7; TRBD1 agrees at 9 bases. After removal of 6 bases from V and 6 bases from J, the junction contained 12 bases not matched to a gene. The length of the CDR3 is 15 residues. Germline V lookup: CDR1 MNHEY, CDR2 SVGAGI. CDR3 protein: CASRARRDRVSEQYF. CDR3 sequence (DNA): TGTGCCAGCAGAGCCCGTCGGGACAGGGTAAGCGAGCAGTACTTC.

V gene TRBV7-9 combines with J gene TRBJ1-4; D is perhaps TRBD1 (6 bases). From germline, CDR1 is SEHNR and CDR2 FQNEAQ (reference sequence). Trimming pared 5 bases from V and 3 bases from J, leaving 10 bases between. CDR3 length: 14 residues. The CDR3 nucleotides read TGTGCCAGCAGCCGCCAGGGGCCTAATGAAAAACTGTTTTTT. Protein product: CASSRQGPNEKLFF.

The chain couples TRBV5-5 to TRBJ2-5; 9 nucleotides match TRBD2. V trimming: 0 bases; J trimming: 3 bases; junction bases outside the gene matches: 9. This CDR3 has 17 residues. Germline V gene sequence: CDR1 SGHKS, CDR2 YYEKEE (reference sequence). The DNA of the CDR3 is TGTGCCAGCAGCTTGGCCCCCCAGGCGGGGGGGAAAGAGACCCAGTACTTC. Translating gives CASSLAPQAGGKETQYF.

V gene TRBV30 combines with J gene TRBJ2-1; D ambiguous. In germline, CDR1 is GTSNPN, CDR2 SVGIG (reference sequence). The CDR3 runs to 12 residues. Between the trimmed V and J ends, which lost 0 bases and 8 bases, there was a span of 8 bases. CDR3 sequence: CAWSVRSDEQFF. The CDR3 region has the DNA TGTGCCTGGAGTGTACGGAGCGATGAGCAGTTCTTC.

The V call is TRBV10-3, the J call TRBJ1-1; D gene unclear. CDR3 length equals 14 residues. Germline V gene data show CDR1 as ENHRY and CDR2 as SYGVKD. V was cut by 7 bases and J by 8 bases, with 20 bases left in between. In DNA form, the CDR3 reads TGTGCCATCAAGTCGGCCGCGGGCCACATGGAAGCTTTCTTT. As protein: CAIKSAAGHMEAFF.

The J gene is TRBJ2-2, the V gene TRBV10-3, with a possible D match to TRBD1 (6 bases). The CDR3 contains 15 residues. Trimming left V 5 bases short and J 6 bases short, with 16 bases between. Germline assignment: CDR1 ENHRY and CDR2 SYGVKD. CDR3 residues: CAISRNTPGAGELFF. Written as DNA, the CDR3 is TGTGCCATCAGTAGAAATACTCCAGGGGCCGGGGAGCTGTTTTTT.

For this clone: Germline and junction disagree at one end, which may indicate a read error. The CDR3, as DNA: TGTGCCACCAGCAGAGAAAATTACCGGGACAGTTCGTTC. Translated: CATSRENYRDSSF. The J gene is TRBJ2-4, the V gene TRBV15, with 7 bases identical to TRBD1. In germline, CDR1 is LNHNV, CDR2 YYDKDF (reference sequence). This CDR3 has 13 residues.

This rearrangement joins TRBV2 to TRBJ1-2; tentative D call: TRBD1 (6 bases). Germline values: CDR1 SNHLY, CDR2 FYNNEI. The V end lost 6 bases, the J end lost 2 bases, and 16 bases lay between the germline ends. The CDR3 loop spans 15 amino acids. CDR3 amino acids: CASREPSTGNYGYTF. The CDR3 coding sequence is TGTGCCAGCAGGGAACCTTCGACAGGCAACTATGGCTACACCTTC.

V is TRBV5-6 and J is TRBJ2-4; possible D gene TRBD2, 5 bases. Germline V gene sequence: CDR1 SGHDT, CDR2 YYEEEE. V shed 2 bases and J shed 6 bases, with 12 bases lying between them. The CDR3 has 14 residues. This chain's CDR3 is CASSFSGIPNIQYF. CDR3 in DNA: TGTGCCAGCAGCTTTTCGGGGATCCCAAACATTCAGTACTTC.

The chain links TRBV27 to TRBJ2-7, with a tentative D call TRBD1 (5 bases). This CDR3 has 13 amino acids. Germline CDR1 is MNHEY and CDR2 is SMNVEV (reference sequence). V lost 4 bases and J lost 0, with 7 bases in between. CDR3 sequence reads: CASSSTDSYEQYF. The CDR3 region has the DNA TGTGCCAGCAGTTCGACAGACTCCTACGAGCAGTACTTC.

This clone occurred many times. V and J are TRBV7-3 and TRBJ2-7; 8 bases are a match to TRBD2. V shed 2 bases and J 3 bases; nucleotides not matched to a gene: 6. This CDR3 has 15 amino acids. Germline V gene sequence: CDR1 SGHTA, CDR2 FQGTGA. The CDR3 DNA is TGTGCCAGCAGCTTAGAGGGTAGCGGGAACTACGAGCAGTACTTC. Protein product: CASSLEGSGNYEQYF.

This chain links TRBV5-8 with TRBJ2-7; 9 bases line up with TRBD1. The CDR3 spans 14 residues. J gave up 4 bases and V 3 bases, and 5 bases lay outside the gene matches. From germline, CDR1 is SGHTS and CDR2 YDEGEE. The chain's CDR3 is CASSSGQGTYEQYV. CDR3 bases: TGTGCCAGCAGCTCCGGACAGGGGACTTACGAGCAGTACGTC.

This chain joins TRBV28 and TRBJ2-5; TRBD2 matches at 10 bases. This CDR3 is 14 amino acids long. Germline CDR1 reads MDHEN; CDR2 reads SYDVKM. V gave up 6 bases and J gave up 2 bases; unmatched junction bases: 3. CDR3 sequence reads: CASSLAGAQETQYF. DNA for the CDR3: TGTGCCAGCAGCCTAGCGGGAGCACAAGAGACCCAGTACTTC.

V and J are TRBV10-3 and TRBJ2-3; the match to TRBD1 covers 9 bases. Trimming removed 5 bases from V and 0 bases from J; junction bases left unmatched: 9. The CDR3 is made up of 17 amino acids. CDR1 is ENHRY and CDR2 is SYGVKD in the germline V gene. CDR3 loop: CAISPGTGMNSTDTQYF. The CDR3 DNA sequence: TGTGCCATCAGTCCCGGGACAGGGATGAACAGCACAGATACGCAGTATTTT.

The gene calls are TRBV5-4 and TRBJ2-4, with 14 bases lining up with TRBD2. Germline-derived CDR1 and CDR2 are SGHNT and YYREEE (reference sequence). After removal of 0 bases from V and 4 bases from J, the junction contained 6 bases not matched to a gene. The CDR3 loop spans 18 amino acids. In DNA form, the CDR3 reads TGTGCCAGCAGCTTGGGGGGACTAGCGGGAGTTGGGAAAAACATTCAGTACTTC. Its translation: CASSLGGLAGVGKNIQYF.

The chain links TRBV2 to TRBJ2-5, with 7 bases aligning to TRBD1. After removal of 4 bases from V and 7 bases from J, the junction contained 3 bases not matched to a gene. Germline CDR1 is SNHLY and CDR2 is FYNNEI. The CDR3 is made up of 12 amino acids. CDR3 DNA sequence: TGTGCCAGCAGTGGTCGACAGGGGACCCAGTACTTC. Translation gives CASSGRQGTQYF.

The CDR3 region has the DNA TGTGCCAGCAGTTACACCGCTAGGTCAGCCAGCGATACGCAGTATTTT. Translating gives CASSYTARSASDTQYF. This chain links TRBV6-5 with TRBJ2-3; no definite D call. Germline-derived CDR1 and CDR2 are MNHEY and SVGAGI. Trimming cost V 2 bases and J 6 bases, with 18 bases left between them. The CDR3 extends over 16 amino acids.

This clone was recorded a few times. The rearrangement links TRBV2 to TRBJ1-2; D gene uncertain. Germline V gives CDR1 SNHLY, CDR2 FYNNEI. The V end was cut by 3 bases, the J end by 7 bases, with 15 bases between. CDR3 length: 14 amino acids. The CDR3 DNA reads TGTGCCAGCAGTGACGGCGGACTGTTGGGTGGCTACACCTTC. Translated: CASSDGGLLGGYTF.

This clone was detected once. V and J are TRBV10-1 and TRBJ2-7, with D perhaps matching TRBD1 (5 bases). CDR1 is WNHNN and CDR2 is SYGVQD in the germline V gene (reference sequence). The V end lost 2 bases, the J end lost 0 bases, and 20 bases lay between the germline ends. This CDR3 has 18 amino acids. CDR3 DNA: TGCGCCAGCAGTGAGGTCCGCGGTCTCCAGGGTAACTCCTACGAGCAGTACTTC. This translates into CASSEVRGLQGNSYEQYF.

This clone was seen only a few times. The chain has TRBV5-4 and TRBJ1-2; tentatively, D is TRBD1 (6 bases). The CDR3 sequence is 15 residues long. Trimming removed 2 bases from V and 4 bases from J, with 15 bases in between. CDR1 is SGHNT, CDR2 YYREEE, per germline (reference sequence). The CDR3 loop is CASSLRTVNSYGYTF. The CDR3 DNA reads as TGTGCCAGCAGCTTACGGACAGTGAACTCCTATGGCTACACCTTC. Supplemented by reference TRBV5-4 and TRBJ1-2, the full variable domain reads ETGVTQSPTHLIKTRGQQVTLRCSSQSGHNTVSWYQQALGQGPQFIFQYYREEENGRGNFPPRFSGLQFPNYSSELNVNALELDDSALYLCASSLRTVNSYGYTFGSGTRLTVV.

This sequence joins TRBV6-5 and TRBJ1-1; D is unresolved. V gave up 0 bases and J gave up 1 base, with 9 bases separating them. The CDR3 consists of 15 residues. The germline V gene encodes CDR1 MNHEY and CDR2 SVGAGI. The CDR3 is CASSYSISQNTEAFF. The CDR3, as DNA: TGTGCCAGCAGTTACTCAATCAGTCAGAACACTGAAGCTTTCTTT.